This TCR beta chain was documented in a study of post-analysis software for immune sequencing data. Across the study: Recorded disease courses covered relapsing-remitting, secondary progressive and progressive-relapsing multiple sclerosis. Some patients had no subtype annotation.

About this clonotype: No antigen is known for it.

V shed 1 base and J shed 5 bases, with 14 bases lying between them. This CDR3 region has 14 residues. Germline V CDR1 and CDR2: SQVTM, ANQGSEA. Every TCR beta cDNA library bore unique molecular identifiers. When roughly 0.9 to 10 million T cells were used, they gave about 540,000 cDNA molecules. TCRdb re-analysed the PCR reads in MiXCR, keeping a single row per CDR3 protein. The sample has roughly 800,000 distinct CDR3 sequences; around 53% are singletons. Notes on the study in general: Higher frequency in patients than in controls was seen for roughly 5 TRBV segments, with TRBV5-6, TRBV5-1 and TRBV20-1 among them. Compared with controls, patients showed significantly lower normalized Chao1 diversity. Strong co-clustering by F measure was evident for samples that had been prepared in the same batch.

This receptor was identified in a girl aged 5 to 17 with multiple sclerosis. The sequencing sample was made of blood. This chain joins TRBV29-1 and TRBJ1-1; D is ambiguous. The CDR3 nucleotides are TGCAGCGTTGAAGGCGCACAAGGCTCAACTGAAGCTTTCTTT. Translating gives CSVEGAQGSTEAFF.